This TCR beta chain was observed in a study of PD-L1 blockade in urothelial cancer. On the study more broadly: Median T cell yield from blood was approximately 130,000.

Germline V gene lookup returns CDR1 MNHNY and CDR2 SVGAGI (reference sequence). The CDR3 totals 13 residues. The V end was cut by 11 bases, the J end by 2 bases, with 12 bases between. Repertoires were generated with immunoSEQ multiplex PCR, while TCRdb's copy carries only in-frame clones and drops some. The sample has roughly 130,000 clones; 70% to 85% are singletons. Regarding time point: pretreatment peripheral blood. Material: PBMCs, obtained around atezolizumab (anti-PD-L1) treatment. V is TRBV6-6 and J is TRBJ2-2; tentatively, D is TRBD2 (5 bases). The sequence derives from a man in his fifties or sixties with urothelial cancer. The CDR3 DNA is TGTGCCGTGCGGGCGGATAACACCGGGGAGCTGTTTTTT. This translates into CAVRADNTGELFF.